The text below deals with one T cell receptor (beta chain). The antigen remains unidentified. Unique molecular identifiers were attached to individual cDNA molecules during library preparation. TCRdb re-analysed the RACE reads in MiXCR, keeping a single row per CDR3 protein. The table lists roughly 380,000 distinct CDR3 sequences, around 6% of them singletons. The sample comes from a study of human T cells and chemical hapten exposure. Looking at the study overall: Chiefly women, the patients showed alopecia areata, totalis or universalis. General study findings and limits: There were significantly more large CDR3 similarity clusters among expanded TCRs than among controls. Having alopecia, donors may respond immunologically unlike healthy people.

This CDR3 is built from 15 residues. V gave up 2 bases and J gave up 0 bases; unmatched junction bases: 3. The time point is: patch test 2, 6 weeks after DPC sensitization. Described treatment: therapeutic diphenylcyclopropenone sensitization with weekly scalp DPC. The sequencing here drew on whole blood, taken in connection with sensitization to the hapten diphenylcyclopropenone (DPC). The chain links TRBV12-3 or TRBV12-4 to TRBJ2-7; TRBD1 agrees at 8 bases. The clonotype originates from a woman aged 18-35 years with alopecia areata. Some clones in this sample may be carry-over from other donors' samples. The CDR3 DNA sequence: TGTGCCAGCAGTTTAAGGACAGGGAACTCCTACGAGCAGTACTTC. Translating it yields CASSLRTGNSYEQYF.